The rows below give T cell receptor beta chains drawn from one sample of a study of cytotoxic CD8 clonotypes in ibrutinib-treated CLL. Sequencing was performed with immunoSEQ multiplex PCR; in TCRdb, only in-frame clones are kept and a portion is missing. The table includes over 120,000 clones, more than 75% detected once. Source: PBMCs, taken after 36 months of ibrutinib treatment. Receptor source: a human donor with chronic lymphocytic leukemia. The CDR3 runs from the conserved cysteine through the conserved F or W. The order of the fields is J gene, V gene, clone size, D gene, CDR3 protein, CDR3 DNA. A D gene is named only where the DNA matches it firmly. Where a row states a size, it is once, few, many or the class of an expanded clone; other rows omit it.

j_gene: TRBJ2-6; v_gene: TRBV4-1; abundance: .; d_gene: .; CDR3aa: CASSQDQGRVSNVLTF; CDR3nt: TGCGCCAGCAGCCAAGATCAGGGCAGGGTGTCCAACGTCCTGACTTTC
j_gene: TRBJ2-5; v_gene: TRBV27; abundance: .; d_gene: .; CDR3aa: CASSYGTAQETQYF; CDR3nt: TGTGCCAGCAGTTACGGGACCGCACAAGAGACCCAGTACTTC
j_gene: TRBJ2-3; v_gene: TRBV7-7; abundance: .; d_gene: TRBD2; CDR3aa: CASSPNGGVTDTQYF; CDR3nt: TGTGCCAGCAGTCCAAACGGGGGGGTAACAGATACGCAGTATTTT
j_gene: TRBJ2-5; v_gene: TRBV7-9; abundance: .; d_gene: .; CDR3aa: CASSYPGRQQETQYF; CDR3nt: TGTGCCAGCAGCTACCCTGGGCGGCAGCAAGAGACCCAGTACTTC
j_gene: TRBJ2-7; v_gene: TRBV6-5; abundance: .; d_gene: TRBD1; CDR3aa: CASSPGQGSYEQYF; CDR3nt: TGTGCCAGCAGCCCGGGACAGGGATCCTACGAGCAGTACTTC
j_gene: TRBJ1-1; v_gene: TRBV5-1; abundance: once; d_gene: .; CDR3aa: CASSLVAGPGEAFF; CDR3nt: TGCGCCAGCAGCTTGGTGGCAGGGCCGGGCGAAGCTTTCTTT
j_gene: TRBJ2-1; v_gene: TRBV9; abundance: .; d_gene: TRBD1; CDR3aa: CASSVGTGFNEQFF; CDR3nt: TGTGCCAGCAGCGTAGGGACAGGGTTCAATGAGCAGTTCTTC
j_gene: TRBJ2-7; v_gene: TRBV20-1; abundance: .; d_gene: .; CDR3aa: CSARLSYEQYF; CDR3nt: TGCAGTGCTAGACTTTCCTACGAGCAGTACTTC
j_gene: TRBJ2-7; v_gene: TRBV30; abundance: .; d_gene: .; CDR3aa: CAWSVVQSHTIPYEQYF; CDR3nt: TGTGCCTGGAGTGTAGTACAGTCGCACACCATTCCCTACGAGCAGTACTTC
j_gene: TRBJ2-3; v_gene: TRBV19; abundance: .; d_gene: TRBD2; CDR3aa: CASSMLRGGTTDTQYF; CDR3nt: TGTGCCAGTAGTATGCTCCGCGGGGGAACCACAGATACGCAGTATTTT
j_gene: TRBJ2-1; v_gene: TRBV4-1; abundance: .; d_gene: .; CDR3aa: CASSQEGEVRGSSNEQFF; CDR3nt: TGCGCCAGCAGCCAAGAGGGGGAAGTTCGGGGCTCATCCAATGAGCAGTTCTTC
j_gene: TRBJ2-3; v_gene: TRBV5-1; abundance: .; d_gene: .; CDR3aa: CASSLVGRRDTQYF; CDR3nt: TGCGCCAGCAGCTTGGTCGGGAGACGGGATACGCAGTATTTT
j_gene: TRBJ1-1; v_gene: TRBV19; abundance: .; d_gene: .; CDR3aa: CASSEQISNTEAFF; CDR3nt: TGTGCCAGTAGTGAGCAGATATCCAACACTGAAGCTTTCTTT
j_gene: TRBJ2-3; v_gene: TRBV28; abundance: .; d_gene: .; CDR3aa: CASSFSETFTDTQYF; CDR3nt: TGTGCCAGCAGTTTCTCAGAGACCTTCACAGATACGCAGTATTTT
j_gene: TRBJ1-1; v_gene: TRBV15; abundance: .; d_gene: .; CDR3aa: CATSATGTGNTEAFF; CDR3nt: TGTGCCACCAGCGCAACCGGGACGGGGAACACTGAAGCTTTCTTT
j_gene: TRBJ2-7; v_gene: TRBV27; abundance: .; d_gene: .; CDR3aa: CASSQTLGNKGYEQYF; CDR3nt: TGTGCCAGCAGCCAAACCCTCGGTAATAAGGGATACGAGCAGTACTTC
j_gene: TRBJ1-4; v_gene: TRBV27; abundance: .; d_gene: .; CDR3aa: CASSFGGGANEKLFF; CDR3nt: TGTGCCAGCAGTTTTGGCGGAGGGGCTAATGAAAAACTGTTTTTT
j_gene: TRBJ1-2; v_gene: TRBV21-1; abundance: .; d_gene: .; CDR3aa: CASSADRAGYTF; CDR3nt: TGTGCCAGCAGCGCCGACAGGGCTGGCTACACCTTC
j_gene: TRBJ2-3; v_gene: TRBV9; abundance: .; d_gene: TRBD2; CDR3aa: CASSILAGVTDTQYF; CDR3nt: TGTGCCAGCAGCATACTAGCGGGAGTCACAGATACGCAGTATTTT
j_gene: TRBJ1-1; v_gene: TRBV5-1; abundance: .; d_gene: .; CDR3aa: CASSLEIRQMNTEAFF; CDR3nt: TGCGCCAGCAGCTTGGAAATCCGACAGATGAACACTGAAGCTTTCTTT
j_gene: TRBJ1-5; v_gene: TRBV4-1; abundance: .; d_gene: TRBD1; CDR3aa: CASSQPDRDNQPQHF; CDR3nt: TGCGCCAGCAGCCAACCCGACAGGGATAATCAGCCCCAGCATTTT
j_gene: TRBJ1-1; v_gene: TRBV18; abundance: once; d_gene: TRBD1; CDR3aa: CASSPRDRGEAFF; CDR3nt: TGTGCCAGCTCACCCCGGGACAGGGGAGAAGCTTTCTTT
j_gene: TRBJ1-2; v_gene: TRBV28; abundance: .; d_gene: .; CDR3aa: CATDPTGAYYGYTF; CDR3nt: TGTGCCACCGACCCGACAGGTGCCTACTATGGCTACACCTTC
j_gene: TRBJ1-3; v_gene: TRBV4-1; abundance: .; d_gene: .; CDR3aa: CASSQVGGDGGNTIYF; CDR3nt: TGCGCCAGCAGCCAAGTGGGGGGTGACGGTGGAAACACCATATATTTT
j_gene: TRBJ1-6; v_gene: TRBV18; abundance: once; d_gene: .; CDR3aa: CASSPSVLGAGNSPLHF; CDR3nt: TGTGCCAGCTCACCAAGTGTCTTGGGGGCTGGGAATTCACCCCTCCACTTT
j_gene: TRBJ2-1; v_gene: TRBV9; abundance: once; d_gene: TRBD2; CDR3aa: CASSAGKREGRNEQFF; CDR3nt: TGTGCCAGCAGCGCGGGAAAGCGGGAGGGCCGAAATGAGCAGTTCTTC
j_gene: TRBJ1-2; v_gene: TRBV6-1; abundance: .; d_gene: TRBD1; CDR3aa: CASRKQGVGYGYTF; CDR3nt: TGTGCCAGCAGAAAGCAGGGGGTAGGGTATGGCTACACCTTC
j_gene: TRBJ1-5; v_gene: TRBV9; abundance: .; d_gene: .; CDR3aa: CASSVDLGNQPQHF; CDR3nt: TGTGCCAGCAGCGTAGATTTGGGCAATCAGCCCCAGCATTTT
j_gene: TRBJ1-3; v_gene: TRBV18; abundance: .; d_gene: .; CDR3aa: CASSPGASGNTIYF; CDR3nt: TGTGCCAGCTCCCCGGGGGCTTCTGGAAACACCATATATTTT
j_gene: TRBJ1-2; v_gene: TRBV7-2; abundance: .; d_gene: .; CDR3aa: CASSPYRVKAGYTF; CDR3nt: TGTGCCAGCAGCCCCTACAGGGTAAAGGCTGGCTACACCTTC
j_gene: TRBJ2-6; v_gene: TRBV2; abundance: .; d_gene: .; CDR3aa: CASSEAPAGANVLTF; CDR3nt: TGTGCCAGCAGTGAAGCTCCAGCTGGGGCCAACGTCCTGACTTTC
j_gene: TRBJ1-3; v_gene: TRBV6-5; abundance: once; d_gene: .; CDR3aa: CASGDQSRNTIYF; CDR3nt: TGTGCCAGCGGGGATCAAAGTAGGAACACCATATATTTT
j_gene: TRBJ2-1; v_gene: TRBV19; abundance: .; d_gene: TRBD2; CDR3aa: CASSISSLAGSYNEQFF; CDR3nt: TGTGCCAGTAGTATAAGTTCCCTAGCGGGATCCTACAATGAGCAGTTCTTC
j_gene: TRBJ1-3; v_gene: TRBV18; abundance: .; d_gene: .; CDR3aa: CASSPTTGSIGNTIYF; CDR3nt: TGTGCCAGCTCACCGACGACAGGATCGATTGGAAACACCATATATTTT
j_gene: TRBJ1-2; v_gene: TRBV7-3; abundance: .; d_gene: .; CDR3aa: CASSLQGRYGYTF; CDR3nt: TGTGCCAGCAGCTTACAGGGGCGGTATGGCTACACCTTC
j_gene: TRBJ1-3; v_gene: TRBV5-1; abundance: .; d_gene: .; CDR3aa: CASSVGSARSGNTIYF; CDR3nt: TGCGCCAGCAGCGTCGGTTCGGCCCGCTCTGGAAACACCATATATTTT
j_gene: TRBJ2-2; v_gene: TRBV5-1; abundance: .; d_gene: .; CDR3aa: CASSLVWTPNTGELFF; CDR3nt: TGCGCCAGCAGCTTGGTTTGGACACCGAACACCGGGGAGCTGTTTTTT
j_gene: TRBJ2-7; v_gene: TRBV5-6; abundance: .; d_gene: .; CDR3aa: CASSLGMFGEQYF; CDR3nt: TGTGCCAGCAGCTTAGGAATGTTCGGGGAGCAGTACTTC
j_gene: TRBJ2-3; v_gene: TRBV20-1; abundance: many; d_gene: .; CDR3aa: CRVITDTQYF; CDR3nt: TGCAGAGTAATCACAGATACGCAGTATTTT
j_gene: TRBJ1-1; v_gene: TRBV9; abundance: .; d_gene: TRBD1; CDR3aa: CASSKVQGAVYEAFF; CDR3nt: TGTGCCAGCAGCAAAGTACAGGGGGCGGTTTATGAAGCTTTCTTT
j_gene: TRBJ2-4; v_gene: TRBV5-4; abundance: .; d_gene: .; CDR3aa: CASSKNGQQNIQYF; CDR3nt: TGTGCCAGCAGCAAAAACGGACAGCAAAACATTCAGTACTTC
j_gene: TRBJ2-3; v_gene: TRBV7-3; abundance: .; d_gene: .; CDR3aa: CASSPGGGDTQYF; CDR3nt: TGTGCCAGCAGCCCTGGAGGGGGGGATACGCAGTATTTT
j_gene: TRBJ2-2; v_gene: TRBV6-7; abundance: .; d_gene: .; CDR3aa: CASSYFRGAGELFF; CDR3nt: TGTGCCAGCAGTTACTTCAGGGGCGCCGGGGAGCTGTTTTTT
j_gene: TRBJ2-3; v_gene: TRBV29-1; abundance: .; d_gene: TRBD2; CDR3aa: CSGGLAGVYSSDTQYF; CDR3nt: TGCAGCGGCGGACTAGCGGGAGTGTATTCCTCAGATACGCAGTATTTT
j_gene: TRBJ1-4; v_gene: TRBV6-6; abundance: once; d_gene: .; CDR3aa: CASRPPRGRNEKLFF; CDR3nt: TGTGCCAGCAGACCACCTCGGGGCCGGAATGAAAAACTGTTTTTT
j_gene: TRBJ1-1; v_gene: TRBV6-1; abundance: .; d_gene: TRBD1; CDR3aa: CASSTVDRTEAFF; CDR3nt: TGTGCCAGCAGTACCGTGGACAGGACTGAAGCTTTCTTT
j_gene: TRBJ2-3; v_gene: TRBV9; abundance: once; d_gene: .; CDR3aa: CASSIQKRDTQYF; CDR3nt: TGTGCCAGCAGCATCCAAAAGCGGGATACGCAGTATTTT
j_gene: TRBJ2-7; v_gene: TRBV4-1; abundance: .; d_gene: .; CDR3aa: CASSQEDSAPSYEQYF; CDR3nt: TGCGCCAGCAGCCAAGAGGACAGCGCCCCGTCCTACGAGCAGTACTTC
j_gene: TRBJ2-1; v_gene: TRBV10-3; abundance: few; d_gene: TRBD2; CDR3aa: CASSYSGGLSYNEQFF; CDR3nt: TGTGCCAGCAGTTACTCGGGGGGACTCTCCTACAATGAGCAGTTCTTC
j_gene: TRBJ2-1; v_gene: TRBV5-8; abundance: .; d_gene: .; CDR3aa: CASNEDWGSYNEQFF; CDR3nt: TGTGCCAGCAACGAAGACTGGGGCTCCTACAATGAGCAGTTCTTC
j_gene: TRBJ1-1; v_gene: TRBV7-3; abundance: .; d_gene: .; CDR3aa: CASSRGDQAFF; CDR3nt: TGTGCCAGCAGCCGCGGGGATCAAGCTTTCTTT
j_gene: TRBJ1-6; v_gene: TRBV30; abundance: .; d_gene: .; CDR3aa: CAWSVMESYNSPLHF; CDR3nt: TGTGCCTGGAGTGTCATGGAGTCCTATAATTCACCCCTCCACTTT
j_gene: TRBJ2-2; v_gene: TRBV5-1; abundance: .; d_gene: TRBD1; CDR3aa: CASSPDRGYTGELFF; CDR3nt: TGCGCCAGCAGCCCGGACAGGGGTTACACCGGGGAGCTGTTTTTT
j_gene: TRBJ2-7; v_gene: TRBV4-1; abundance: .; d_gene: TRBD1; CDR3aa: CASTTTAQGIYEQYF; CDR3nt: TGCGCCAGCACCACAACTGCACAGGGGATCTACGAGCAGTACTTC
j_gene: TRBJ1-4; v_gene: TRBV11-2; abundance: .; d_gene: .; CDR3aa: CASSRRVAVEKLFF; CDR3nt: TGTGCCAGCAGCAGGAGGGTGGCCGTTGAAAAACTGTTTTTT
j_gene: TRBJ2-1; v_gene: TRBV10-3; abundance: few; d_gene: TRBD2; CDR3aa: CAIRTPTSGSPHEQFF; CDR3nt: TGTGCCATACGAACACCGACTAGCGGGTCTCCCCATGAGCAGTTCTTC
j_gene: TRBJ2-3; v_gene: TRBV28; abundance: .; d_gene: .; CDR3aa: CASSLVGGRTEDTQYF; CDR3nt: TGTGCCAGCAGTTTAGTGGGGGGCCGGACTGAAGATACGCAGTATTTT
j_gene: TRBJ1-1; v_gene: TRBV7-9; abundance: .; d_gene: .; CDR3aa: CASSPSGRVGAFF; CDR3nt: TGTGCCAGCAGCCCATCCGGCAGGGTGGGAGCTTTCTTT